This T cell receptor beta chain was sequenced during a study of blood T cell repertoires in COVID-19. At the level of the study: Specimens from acute and convalescent COVID-19 originated in the United States, Italy and Spain. In each case, the material was cDNA or gDNA derived from T cells, B-cell-depleted T cells, or PBMCs.

Method: immunoSEQ multiplex PCR; TCRdb's copy keeps in-frame clones and lacks some. The table lists 150,000 to 200,000 clones, approximately 85% of them singletons. Cohorts were determined from participant-reported clinical history. The sample holds a few counts of this clone. V lost 8 bases, J lost 2 bases, and 6 bases lay in between. The CDR3 is 11 amino acids. Germline CDR1 and CDR2: MDHEN and SYDVKM. The specimen sequenced was PBMCs or T cells enriched from blood (not recorded which). V and J are TRBV28 and TRBJ1-1, with a tentative D call TRBD1 (5 bases). This receptor was obtained from a woman aged 25 to 39 who had recovered from COVID-19. In nucleotides, the CDR3 is TGTGCCAGCGACAGCAACACTGAAGCTTTCTTT. It translates to CASDSNTEAFF.